The 6 T cell receptor beta chains below all came from one sample that was sequenced in a study of shared clonotypes between healthy human individuals. Profiled with immunoSEQ multiplex PCR; TCRdb holds only in-frame clones, not every one. The sample holds more than 2 million clones; roughly 95% are singletons and the top ten take around 1.7%. The naive CD8 fraction comprised CD45RO-negative cells positively selected for CCR7 and excluded terminally differentiated effector memory CD45RA+ cells. The source material was naive CD8+ T cells from PBMCs. The receptor source for this set is a man aged 18 to 30 in good health. Some clones in this sample may be carry-over from other donors' samples.

This clone was recorded only once. The chain couples TRBV4-1 to TRBJ2-1, with D possibly matching TRBD2 (6 bases). Per the germline V gene, CDR1 is MGHRA and CDR2 is YSYEKL. Trimming left V 7 bases short and J 2 bases short, with 12 bases between. This CDR3 is built from 14 residues. CDR3 region: CASKVEGTYNEQFF. The DNA of the CDR3 is TGCGCCAGCAAAGTGGAGGGAACCTACAATGAGCAGTTCTTC.

The chain combines TRBV19 with TRBJ2-1, with 9 bases aligning to TRBD1. V shed 6 bases, J shed 1 base, and the junction held 4 bases outside the gene matches. Looked up from germline, CDR1 is LNHDA and CDR2 is SQIVND (reference sequence). This CDR3 is built from 15 residues. CDR3 loop: CASSRDRVSYNEQFF. For the CDR3, the DNA is TGTGCCAGTAGCCGGGACAGGGTTTCCTACAATGAGCAGTTCTTC. The whole variable domain, remainder taken from reference TRBV19 and TRBJ2-1, is DGGITQSPKYLFRKEGQNVTLSCEQNLNHDAMYWYRQDPGQGLRLIYYSQIVNDFQKGDIAEGYSVSREKKESFPLTVTSAQKNPTAFYLCASSRDRVSYNEQFFGPGTRLTVL.

This clone was found once. Other DNA sequences in the same sample also yield this CDR3. The chain couples TRBV27 to TRBJ2-5, with a weak D call TRBD2 (5 bases). The CDR3 runs 13 residues. Trimming shortened V by 6 bases and J by 5 bases, and 13 bases separated the two germline ends. CDR1 is MNHEY and CDR2 is SMNVEV in the germline V gene (reference sequence). The CDR3: CASSLGWEETQYF. CDR3 bases: TGTGCCAGCAGCTTGGGGTGGGAGGAGACCCAGTACTTC.

This sequence joins TRBV4-1 and TRBJ2-5, with D unresolved. The V gene's germline CDR1 is MGHRA and CDR2 YSYEKL. Trimming left V 0 bases short and J 5 bases short, with 7 bases between. This CDR3 is 13 amino acids long. CDR3 protein: CASSQEGAETQYF. The DNA of the CDR3 is TGCGCCAGCAGCCAAGAGGGCGCGGAGACCCAGTACTTC.

The chain recombines TRBV4-3 with TRBJ2-1; 8 bases match TRBD1. Per the germline V gene, CDR1 is LGHNA and CDR2 is YSLEER. Trimming took 3 bases from V and 9 from J; bases not matched to a gene: 7. CDR3 length: 14 amino acids. The CDR3 here is CASSHQTGESEQFF. The DNA for the CDR3 is TGCGCCAGCAGCCACCAGACAGGGGAGAGTGAGCAGTTCTTC.

The gene calls are TRBV19 and TRBJ2-7; D is uncertain. Trimming left V 4 bases short and J 2 bases short, with 9 bases between. CDR3 length: 13 amino acids. CDR1 and CDR2 from the germline V gene are LNHDA and SQIVND (reference sequence). The CDR3 reads CASSTSFTYEQYF. For the CDR3, the DNA is TGTGCCAGTAGTACGTCCTTCACCTACGAGCAGTACTTC.